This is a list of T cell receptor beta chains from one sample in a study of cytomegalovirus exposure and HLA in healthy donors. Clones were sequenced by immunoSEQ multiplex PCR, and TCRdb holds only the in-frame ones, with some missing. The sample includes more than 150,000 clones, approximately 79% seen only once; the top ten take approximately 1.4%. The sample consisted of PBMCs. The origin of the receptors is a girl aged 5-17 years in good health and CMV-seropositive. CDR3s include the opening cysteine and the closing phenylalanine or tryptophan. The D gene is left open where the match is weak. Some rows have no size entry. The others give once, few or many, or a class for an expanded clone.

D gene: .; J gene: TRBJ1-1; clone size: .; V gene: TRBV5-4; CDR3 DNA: TGTGCCAGCAGCCGCGGGGAGGCTGAAGCTTTCTTT; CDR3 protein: CASSRGEAEAFF
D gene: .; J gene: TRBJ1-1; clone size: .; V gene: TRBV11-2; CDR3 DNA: TGTGCCAGCAGCTCCAAAACTAACTATAACACTGAAGCTTTCTTT; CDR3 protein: CASSSKTNYNTEAFF
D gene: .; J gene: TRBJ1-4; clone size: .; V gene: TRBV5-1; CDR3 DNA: TGCGCCAGCAGCTTGTTGGCCGCTAATGAAAAACTGTTTTTT; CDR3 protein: CASSLLAANEKLFF
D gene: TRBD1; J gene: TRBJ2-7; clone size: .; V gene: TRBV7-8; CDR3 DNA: TGTGCCAGCAGCTCAACGGGACAGGCCTACGAGCAGTACTTC; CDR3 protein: CASSSTGQAYEQYF
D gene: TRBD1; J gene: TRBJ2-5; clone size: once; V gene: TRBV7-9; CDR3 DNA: TGTGCCAGCAGACTAAGACAGGGCGCCCAAGAGACCCAGTACTTC; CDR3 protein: CASRLRQGAQETQYF
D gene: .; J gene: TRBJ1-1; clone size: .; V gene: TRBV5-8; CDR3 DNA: TGTGCCAGCAGCTTCCATAGTCCCGGGGGGACTGAAGCTTTCTTT; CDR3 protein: CASSFHSPGGTEAFF
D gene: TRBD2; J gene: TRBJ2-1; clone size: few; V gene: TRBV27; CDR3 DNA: TGTGCCAGCAGTCCCCACCCGCGGGGGACCGACAATGAGCAGTTCTTC; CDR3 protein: CASSPHPRGTDNEQFF
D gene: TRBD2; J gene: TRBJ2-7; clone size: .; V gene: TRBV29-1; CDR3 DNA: TGCAGCGTTCTTAAACTAGCGGGTGCAACCTACGAGCAGTACTTC; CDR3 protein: CSVLKLAGATYEQYF
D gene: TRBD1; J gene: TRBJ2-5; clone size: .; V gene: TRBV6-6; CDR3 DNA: TGTGCCAGCAGGCCAACCGGGACAGGGAAAGAGACCCAGTACTTC; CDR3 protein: CASRPTGTGKETQYF
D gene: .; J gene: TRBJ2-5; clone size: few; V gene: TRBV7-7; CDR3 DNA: TGTGCCAGCAGCTTAGAACAGGGAACCATGGAGACCCAGTACTTC; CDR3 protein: CASSLEQGTMETQYF
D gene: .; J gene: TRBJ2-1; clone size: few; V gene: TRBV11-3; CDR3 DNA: TGTGCCAGCAGCTGGGACAATTACAATGAGCAGTTCTTC; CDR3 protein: CASSWDNYNEQFF
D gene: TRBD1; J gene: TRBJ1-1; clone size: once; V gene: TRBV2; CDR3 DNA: TGTGCCAGCAGCAGGACAGGGACCATGAACACTGAAGCTTTCTTT; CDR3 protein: CASSRTGTMNTEAFF
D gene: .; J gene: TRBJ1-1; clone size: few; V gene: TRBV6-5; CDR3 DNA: TGTGCCAGCAGTTACTCGTCGTACAGGTTGAACACTGAAGCTTTCTTT; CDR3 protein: CASSYSSYRLNTEAFF
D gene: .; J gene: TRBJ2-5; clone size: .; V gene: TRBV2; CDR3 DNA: TGTGCCAGCAGGGGCACTCATCTAAAGCCCTCGGTGGGCCAAGAGACCCAGTACTTC; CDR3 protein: CASRGTHLKPSVGQETQYF
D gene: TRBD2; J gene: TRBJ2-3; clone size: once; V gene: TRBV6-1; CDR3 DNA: TGTGCCAGCAGTTTTAGCGGGGGGGGCGATACGCAGTATTTT; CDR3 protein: CASSFSGGGDTQYF
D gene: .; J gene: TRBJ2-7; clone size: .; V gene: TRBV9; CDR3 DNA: TGTGCCAGCAGCGTAGCGGTCGGCAGGGGCCACGAGCAGTACTTC; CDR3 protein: CASSVAVGRGHEQYF
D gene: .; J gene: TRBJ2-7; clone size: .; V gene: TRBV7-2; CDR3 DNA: TGTGCCAGCAGCTCGAGGGGGTACGAGCAGTACTTC; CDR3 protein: CASSSRGYEQYF
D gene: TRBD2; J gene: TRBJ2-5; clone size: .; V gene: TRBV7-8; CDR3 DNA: TGTGCCAGCAGTCCCCTAGCGGGGCGACAAGAGACCCAGTACTTC; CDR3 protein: CASSPLAGRQETQYF
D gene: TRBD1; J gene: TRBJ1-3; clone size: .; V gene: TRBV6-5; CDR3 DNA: TGTGCCAGCAGTTACAAAACCAGGGGGCCGGGAAACACCATATATTTT; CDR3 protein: CASSYKTRGPGNTIYF
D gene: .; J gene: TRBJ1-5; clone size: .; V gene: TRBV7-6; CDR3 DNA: TGTGCCAGCAGCTTAGCGGCTGGCAGGATCAATCAGCCCCAGCATTTT; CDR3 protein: CASSLAAGRINQPQHF
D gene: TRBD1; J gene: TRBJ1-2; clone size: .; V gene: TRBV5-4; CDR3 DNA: TGTGCCAGCAGCGCTCCTGGGACAGGAGGGTATGGCTACACCTTC; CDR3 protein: CASSAPGTGGYGYTF
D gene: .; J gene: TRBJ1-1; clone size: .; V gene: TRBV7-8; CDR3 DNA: TGTGCCAGCAGCTTAGCAATGGGGGGAGAGAACACTGAAGCTTTCTTT; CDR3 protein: CASSLAMGGENTEAFF
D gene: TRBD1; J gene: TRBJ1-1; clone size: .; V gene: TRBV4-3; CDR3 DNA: TGCGCCAGCAGCCAAGATTGGACAGGGGGCACTGAAGCTTTCTTT; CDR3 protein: CASSQDWTGGTEAFF
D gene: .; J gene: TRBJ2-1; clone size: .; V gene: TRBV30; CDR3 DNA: TGTGCCTGGAGTCTACAGGGTAATGAGCAGTTCTTC; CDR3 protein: CAWSLQGNEQFF
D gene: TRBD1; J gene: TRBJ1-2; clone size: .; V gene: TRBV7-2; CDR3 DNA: TGTGCCAGCAGGACAGGGCGCGGAAACTATGGCTACACCTTC; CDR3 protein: CASRTGRGNYGYTF
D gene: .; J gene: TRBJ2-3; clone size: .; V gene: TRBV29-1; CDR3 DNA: TGCAGCGTTGAAGAACCGGGGGACCCACGAACGCAGTATTTT; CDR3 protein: CSVEEPGDPRTQYF
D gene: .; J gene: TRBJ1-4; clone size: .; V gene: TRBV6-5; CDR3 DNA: TGTGCCAGCAGACAGGCCTACCTAACTAATGAAAAACTGTTTTTT; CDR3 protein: CASRQAYLTNEKLFF
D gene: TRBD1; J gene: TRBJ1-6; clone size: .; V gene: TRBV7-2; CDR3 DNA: TGTGCCAGCAGCTTAGCTCCGGGACAGGGGAATTCACCCCTCCACTTT; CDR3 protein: CASSLAPGQGNSPLHF
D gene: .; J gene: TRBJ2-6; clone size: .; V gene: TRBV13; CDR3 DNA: TGTGCCAGCAGCTTAGGGTCAGGGGTCGGGGCCAACGTCCTGACTTTC; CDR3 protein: CASSLGSGVGANVLTF
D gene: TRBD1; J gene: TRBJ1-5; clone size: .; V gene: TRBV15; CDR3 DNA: TGTGCCACCAGCAGAGAGATTACAGGGGTTCAGCCCCAGCATTTT; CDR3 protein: CATSREITGVQPQHF
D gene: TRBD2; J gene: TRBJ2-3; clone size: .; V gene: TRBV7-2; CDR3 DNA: TGTGCCAGCAGCTTTACTAGCGGGGAGACAGATACGCAGTATTTT; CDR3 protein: CASSFTSGETDTQYF
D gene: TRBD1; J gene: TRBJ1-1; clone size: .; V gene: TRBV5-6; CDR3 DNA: TGTGCCAGCAGGTTCACAGGGGAACCTACCGAAGCTTTCTTT; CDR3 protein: CASRFTGEPTEAFF
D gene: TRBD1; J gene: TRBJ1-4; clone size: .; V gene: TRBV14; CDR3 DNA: TGTGCCAGCAGCCCCCACTTGGGACAGCGGAATGAAAAACTGTTTTTT; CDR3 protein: CASSPHLGQRNEKLFF
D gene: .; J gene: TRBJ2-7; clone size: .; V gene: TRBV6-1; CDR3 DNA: TGTGCCAGCAGTGAATCTGTTTCCTACGAGCAGTACTTC; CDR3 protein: CASSESVSYEQYF
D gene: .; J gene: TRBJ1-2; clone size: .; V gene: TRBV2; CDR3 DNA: TGTGCCAGCAGCAACCCGGCAGGCGTTAGATATGGCTACACCTTC; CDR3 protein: CASSNPAGVRYGYTF
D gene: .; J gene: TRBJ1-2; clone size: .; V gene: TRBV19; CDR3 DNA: TGTGCCAGTAGTTCCAGAAACTATGGCTACACCTTC; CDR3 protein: CASSSRNYGYTF
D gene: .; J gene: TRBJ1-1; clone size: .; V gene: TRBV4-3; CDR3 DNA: TGCGCCAGCAGCCAAGATCGGTATCTGAGCACTGAAGCTTTCTTT; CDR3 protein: CASSQDRYLSTEAFF
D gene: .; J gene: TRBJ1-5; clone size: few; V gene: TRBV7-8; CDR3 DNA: TGTGCCAGCAGCTTACGAGGGGGGGATCAGCCCCAGCATTTT; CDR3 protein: CASSLRGGDQPQHF
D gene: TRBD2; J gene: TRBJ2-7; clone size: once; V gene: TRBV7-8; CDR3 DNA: TGTGCCAGCGGTGTAGCGGGGGTTTCCTACGAGCAGTACTTC; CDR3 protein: CASGVAGVSYEQYF
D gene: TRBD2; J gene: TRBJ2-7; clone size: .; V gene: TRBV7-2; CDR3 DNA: TGTGCCAGCAGCTTAGGCCTAGCGGGGGGCCACGAGCAGTACTTC; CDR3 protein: CASSLGLAGGHEQYF
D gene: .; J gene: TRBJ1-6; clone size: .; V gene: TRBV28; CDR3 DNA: TGTGCCAGCAGTTTTACCAGTTCACCCCTCCACTTT; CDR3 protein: CASSFTSSPLHF
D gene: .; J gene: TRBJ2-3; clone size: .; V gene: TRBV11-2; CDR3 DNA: TGTGCCAGCAGCTTAGATCTCGGCGGGGCCCTATCAGGATCAGATACGCAGTATTTT; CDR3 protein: CASSLDLGGALSGSDTQYF
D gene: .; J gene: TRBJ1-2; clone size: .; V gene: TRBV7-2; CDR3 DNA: TGTGCCAGCAGCTTAGAAAGACAGGGCTACACCTTC; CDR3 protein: CASSLERQGYTF
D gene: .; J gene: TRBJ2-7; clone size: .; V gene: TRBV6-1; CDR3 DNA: TGTGCCAGCAGTGCCCTCGGTGCAAACTCCTACGAGCAGTACTTC; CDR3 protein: CASSALGANSYEQYF
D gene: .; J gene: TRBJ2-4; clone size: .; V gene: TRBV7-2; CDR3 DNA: TGTGCCAGCACCTCCGGAAACATTCAGTACTTC; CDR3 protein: CASTSGNIQYF
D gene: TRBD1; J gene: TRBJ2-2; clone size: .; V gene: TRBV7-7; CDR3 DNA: TGTGCCAGCAGCTCAACAGGGGCCACCGGGGAGCTGTTTTTT; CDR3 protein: CASSSTGATGELFF
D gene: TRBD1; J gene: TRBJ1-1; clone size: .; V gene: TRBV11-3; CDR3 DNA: TGTGCCAGCAGCCCCGGGACAGTAACTGAAGCTTTCTTT; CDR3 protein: CASSPGTVTEAFF
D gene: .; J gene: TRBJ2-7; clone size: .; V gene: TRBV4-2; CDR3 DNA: TGTGCCAGCAGCCAACCCGACGGGTACGAGCAGTACTTC; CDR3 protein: CASSQPDGYEQYF
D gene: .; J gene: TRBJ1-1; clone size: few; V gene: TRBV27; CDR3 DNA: TGTGCCAGCAGACCAAAGTACATAAACACTGAAGCTTTCTTT; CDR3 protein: CASRPKYINTEAFF
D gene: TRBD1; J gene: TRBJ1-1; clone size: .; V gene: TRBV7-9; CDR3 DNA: TGTGCCAGCAGCTTAGACAGGGGGGGTTCTTTCTTT; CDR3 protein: CASSLDRGGSFF
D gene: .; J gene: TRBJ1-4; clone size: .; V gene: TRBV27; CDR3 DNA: TGTGCCAGCAGGACGGGGTACACTAATGAAAAACTGTTTTTT; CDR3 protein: CASRTGYTNEKLFF
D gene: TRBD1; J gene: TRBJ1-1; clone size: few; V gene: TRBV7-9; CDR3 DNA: TGTGCCAGCAGCTATACAGGGGCGGAAGCTTTCTTT; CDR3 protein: CASSYTGAEAFF
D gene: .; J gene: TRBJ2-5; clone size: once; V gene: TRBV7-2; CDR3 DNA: TGTGCCAGCAGCTTAACGCGGGGTAGACAAGAGACCCAGTACTTC; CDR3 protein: CASSLTRGRQETQYF
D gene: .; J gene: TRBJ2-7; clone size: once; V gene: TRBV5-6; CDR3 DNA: TGTGCCAGCAGCTTGACGGACAAATCCTACGAGCAGTACTTC; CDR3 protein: CASSLTDKSYEQYF
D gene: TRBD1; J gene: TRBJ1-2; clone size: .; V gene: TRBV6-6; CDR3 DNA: TGTGCCAGCAGAACCGGGACAGGGCACTATGGCTACACCTTC; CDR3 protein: CASRTGTGHYGYTF
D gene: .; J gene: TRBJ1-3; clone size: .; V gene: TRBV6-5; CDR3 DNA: TGTGCCAGCAGTTACGGCAGGGGAGCCTCTGGAAACACCATATATTTT; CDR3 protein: CASSYGRGASGNTIYF
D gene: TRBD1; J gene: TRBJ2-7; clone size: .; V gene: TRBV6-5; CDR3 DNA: TGTGCCAGCAGTTACGTGACAGGGGGCGGAAGCTACGAGCAGTACTTC; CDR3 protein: CASSYVTGGGSYEQYF